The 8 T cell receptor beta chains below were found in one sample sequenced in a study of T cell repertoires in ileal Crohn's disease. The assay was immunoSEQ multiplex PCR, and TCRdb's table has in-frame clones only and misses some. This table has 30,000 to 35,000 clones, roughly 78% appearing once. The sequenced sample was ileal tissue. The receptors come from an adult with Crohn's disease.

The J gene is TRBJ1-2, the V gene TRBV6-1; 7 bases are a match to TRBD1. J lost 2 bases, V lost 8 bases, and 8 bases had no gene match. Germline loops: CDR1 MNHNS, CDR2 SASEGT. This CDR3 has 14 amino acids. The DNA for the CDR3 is TGTGCCAGCTCTGACAGGGAGGTGAACTATGGCTACACCTTC. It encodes CASSDREVNYGYTF.

This CDR3 reads CARRSGGRGKNIQYF. CDR3 sequence (DNA): TGTGCCAGAAGGTCGGGAGGGCGCGGCAAAAACATTCAGTACTTC. The chain uses TRBV5-3 and TRBJ2-4; TRBD2 matches 8 bases. Being an ORF, TRBV5-3 has a function that is uncertain. The trim removed 5 bases at V and 3 bases at J, leaving 7 bases unmatched. CDR3 length equals 15 residues.

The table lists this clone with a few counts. This chain's CDR3 is CANPRPPKNSNQPQHF. The CDR3 DNA follows: TGCGCCAATCCCAGGCCCCCGAAGAACAGCAATCAGCCCCAGCATTTT. This chain uses TRBV10-1 with TRBJ1-5; D remains ambiguous. This CDR3 is built from 16 residues. Trimming took 10 bases from V and 1 from J, leaving 20 bases between them. Germline CDR1 WNHNN, CDR2 SYGVQD (reference sequence).

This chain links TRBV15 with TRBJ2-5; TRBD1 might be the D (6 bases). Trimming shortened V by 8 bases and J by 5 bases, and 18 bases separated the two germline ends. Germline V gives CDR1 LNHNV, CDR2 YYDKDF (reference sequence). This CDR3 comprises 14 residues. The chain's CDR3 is CATSSRGSRETQYF. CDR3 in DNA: TGTGCCACCTCATCAAGGGGGTCACGGGAGACCCAGTACTTC.

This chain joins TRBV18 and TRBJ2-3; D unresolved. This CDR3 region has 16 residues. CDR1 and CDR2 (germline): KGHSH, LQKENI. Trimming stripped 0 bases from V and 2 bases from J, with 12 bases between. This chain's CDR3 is CASSPPGRINTDTQYF. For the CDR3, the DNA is TGTGCCAGCTCACCACCGGGCAGGATAAACACAGATACGCAGTATTTT.

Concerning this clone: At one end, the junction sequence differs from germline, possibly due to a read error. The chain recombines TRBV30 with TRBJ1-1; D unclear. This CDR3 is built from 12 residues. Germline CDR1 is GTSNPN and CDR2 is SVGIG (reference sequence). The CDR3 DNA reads TGTGCGTGGAACTTCCTGAACACTGAAGCTTTCTTT. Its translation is CAWNFLNTEAFF.

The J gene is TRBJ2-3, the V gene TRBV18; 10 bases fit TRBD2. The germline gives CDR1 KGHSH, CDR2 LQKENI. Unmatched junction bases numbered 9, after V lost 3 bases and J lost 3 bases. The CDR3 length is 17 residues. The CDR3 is CASSPRGSGRTTDTQYF. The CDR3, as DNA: TGTGCCAGCTCACCCCGAGGTAGCGGGAGGACTACAGATACGCAGTATTTT.

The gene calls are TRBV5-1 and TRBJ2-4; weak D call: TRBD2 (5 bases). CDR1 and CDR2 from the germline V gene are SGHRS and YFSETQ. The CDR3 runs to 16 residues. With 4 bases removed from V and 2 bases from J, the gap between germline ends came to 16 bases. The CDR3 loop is CASSQAVGVTKNIQYF. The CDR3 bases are TGCGCCAGCAGCCAGGCGGTGGGAGTTACCAAAAACATTCAGTACTTC.